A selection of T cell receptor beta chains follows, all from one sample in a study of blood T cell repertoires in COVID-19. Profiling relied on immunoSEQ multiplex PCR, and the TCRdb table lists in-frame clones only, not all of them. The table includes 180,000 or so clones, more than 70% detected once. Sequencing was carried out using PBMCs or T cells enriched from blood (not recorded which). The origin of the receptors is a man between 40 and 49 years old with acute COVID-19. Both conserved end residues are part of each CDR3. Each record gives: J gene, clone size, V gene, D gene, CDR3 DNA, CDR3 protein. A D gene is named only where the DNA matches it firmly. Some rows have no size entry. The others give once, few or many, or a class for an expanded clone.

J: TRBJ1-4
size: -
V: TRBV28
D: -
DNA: TGTGCCAGCAGTTTGGGGCAGGGGTACGAAAAACTGTTTTTT
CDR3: CASSLGQGYEKLFF

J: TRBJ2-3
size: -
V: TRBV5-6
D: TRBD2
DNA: TGTGCCAGCAGCCCAACAAGAAGGGGACTACAAAGCACAGATACGCAGTATTTT
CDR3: CASSPTRRGLQSTDTQYF

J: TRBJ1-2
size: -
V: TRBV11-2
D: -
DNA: TGTGCCAGCAGCTCAGGGGTGGGATACTATGGCTACACCTTC
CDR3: CASSSGVGYYGYTF

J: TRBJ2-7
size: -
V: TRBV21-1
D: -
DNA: TGTGCCAGCAGCTCGCCGGGACTAGCGGGCGAGCAGTACTTC
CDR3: CASSSPGLAGEQYF

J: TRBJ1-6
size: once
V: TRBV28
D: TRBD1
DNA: TGTGCCAGCAGTTTCTTCGGGACAGAGGGATCACCCCTCCACTTT
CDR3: CASSFFGTEGSPLHF

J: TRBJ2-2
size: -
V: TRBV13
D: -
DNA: TGTGCCAGCAGCCCCGGGGGGCTAAACACCGGGGAGCTGTTTTTT
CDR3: CASSPGGLNTGELFF

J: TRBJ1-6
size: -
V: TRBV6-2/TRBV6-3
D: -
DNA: TGTGCCAGCAGTCCCGGGACACCGAGTAACTCCTATAATTCACCCCTCCACTTT
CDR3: CASSPGTPSNSYNSPLHF

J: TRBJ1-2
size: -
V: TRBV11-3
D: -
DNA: TGTGCCAGCAGCTTAGTATCTATATGCCTGGATGGCTACACCTTC
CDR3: CASSLVSICLDGYTF

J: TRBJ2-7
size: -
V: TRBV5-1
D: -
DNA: TGCGCCAGCAGCATTGACAGAGAGCAGTACTTC
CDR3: CASSIDREQYF

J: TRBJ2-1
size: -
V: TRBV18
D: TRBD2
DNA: TGTGCCAGCTCCCCCCTAGCGGGAGGGCCACTGTTGCAGTTCTTC
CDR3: CASSPLAGGPLLQFF

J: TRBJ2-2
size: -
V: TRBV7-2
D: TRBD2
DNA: TGTGCCAGCAGCGCAATCGGGGGGGTCACCGGGGAGCTGTTTTTT
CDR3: CASSAIGGVTGELFF

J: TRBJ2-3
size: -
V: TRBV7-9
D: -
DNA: TGTGCCAGCAGCCTTCTAGAGACCTATAGCACAGATACGCAGTATTTT
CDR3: CASSLLETYSTDTQYF

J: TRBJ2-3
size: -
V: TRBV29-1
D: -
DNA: TGCAGCGCTGGGGCAGGACAGTCTCAAGCCGCAGATACGCAGTATTTT
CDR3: CSAGAGQSQAADTQYF

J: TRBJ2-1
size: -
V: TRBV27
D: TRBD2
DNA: TGTGCCAGCAGTCCAGCGGGAACGGGGGATGAGCAGTTCTTC
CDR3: CASSPAGTGDEQFF

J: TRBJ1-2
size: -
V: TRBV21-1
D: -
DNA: TGTGCCAGCAGCTTTATTGACATCTATGGCTACACCTTC
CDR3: CASSFIDIYGYTF

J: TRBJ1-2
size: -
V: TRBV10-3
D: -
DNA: TGTGCCATCAGTGCGGGGGGCGGCTACACCTTC
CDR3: CAISAGGGYTF

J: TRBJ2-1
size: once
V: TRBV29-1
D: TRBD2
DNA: TGCAGCGTTGACACGGGAGGTACTGAGCAGTTCTTC
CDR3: CSVDTGGTEQFF

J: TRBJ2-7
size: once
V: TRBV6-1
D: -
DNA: TGTGCCAGCAGTGAGGCGGCGACCTACGAGCAGTACTTC
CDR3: CASSEAATYEQYF

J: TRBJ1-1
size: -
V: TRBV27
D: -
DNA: TGTGCCAGCAGCCCTCAGGGTTCCCCGAACACTGAAGCTTTCTTT
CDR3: CASSPQGSPNTEAFF

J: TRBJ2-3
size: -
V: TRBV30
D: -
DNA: TGTGCCTGGGAAACAGGCCGAGCAGATACGCAGTATTTT
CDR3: CAWETGRADTQYF

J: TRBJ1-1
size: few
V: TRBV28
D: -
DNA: TGTGCCAGCAGTTACGGGACTATCCCCCATTTTTGGGCTTTCTTT
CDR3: CASSYGTIPHFWAFF

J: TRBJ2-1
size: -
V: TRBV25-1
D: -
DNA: TGTGCCAGCAGTGAAAGGTCCCAGGGTATCTCCTACAATGAGCAGTTCTTC
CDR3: CASSERSQGISYNEQFF

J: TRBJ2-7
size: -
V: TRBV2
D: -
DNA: TGTGCCAGCAGCCGGAGCGACTACGAGCAGTACTTC
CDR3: CASSRSDYEQYF

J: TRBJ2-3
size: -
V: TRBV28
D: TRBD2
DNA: TGTGCCAGCATTGGAGCGGGAGCGGGCACAGATACGCAGTATTTT
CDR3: CASIGAGAGTDTQYF

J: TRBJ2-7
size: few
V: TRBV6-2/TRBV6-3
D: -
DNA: TGTGCCAGCAGTTACCACGGGGGGCTCTACGAGCAGTACTTC
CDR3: CASSYHGGLYEQYF

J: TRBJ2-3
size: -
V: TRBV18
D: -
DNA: TGTGCCAGCCGCGCGCAGGATTATACGCAGTATTTT
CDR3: CASRAQDYTQYF

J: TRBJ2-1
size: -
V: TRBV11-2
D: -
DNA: TGTGCCAGCAGCTTAGGTGGGGGGACCTACAATGAGCAGTTCTTC
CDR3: CASSLGGGTYNEQFF

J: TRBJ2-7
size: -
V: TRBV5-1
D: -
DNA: TGCGCCAGCAGAGGGGGAGCCTACTCCTACGAGCAGTACTTC
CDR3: CASRGGAYSYEQYF

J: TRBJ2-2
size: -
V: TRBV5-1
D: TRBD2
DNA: TGCGCCAGCAGCTTGGGAGCGGGAGGGCGGCACACCGGGGAGCTGTTTTTT
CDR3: CASSLGAGGRHTGELFF

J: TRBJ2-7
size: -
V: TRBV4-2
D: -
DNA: TGTGCCAGCAGCCCGCGGAGCTCCTACGAGCAGTACTTC
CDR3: CASSPRSSYEQYF

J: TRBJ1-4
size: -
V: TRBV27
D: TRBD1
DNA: TGTGCCAGCACTCCTATGGGGACAGGGGTTTCCGGGTATGAAAAACTGTTTTTT
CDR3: CASTPMGTGVSGYEKLFF

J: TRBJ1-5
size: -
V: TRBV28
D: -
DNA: TGTGCCAGCAGCCACAGGGCCCGCGTCCGTAGCAATCAGCCCCAGCATTTT
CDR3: CASSHRARVRSNQPQHF

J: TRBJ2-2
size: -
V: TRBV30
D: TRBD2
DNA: TGTGCCTGGAGTGCAGGACTAGCGGGAGTACCGAACACCGGGGAGCTGTTTTTT
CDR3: CAWSAGLAGVPNTGELFF

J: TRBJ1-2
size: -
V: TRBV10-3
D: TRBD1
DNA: TGTGCCATAGACAGGGGAGCGACGGGCTACACCTTC
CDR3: CAIDRGATGYTF

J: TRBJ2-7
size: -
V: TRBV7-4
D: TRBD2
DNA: TGTGCCAGCAGCTTAGCCGCCCGGGACAGCCAGCGGGGGGATAGCGACTACGAGCAGTACTTC
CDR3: CASSLAARDSQRGDSDYEQYF

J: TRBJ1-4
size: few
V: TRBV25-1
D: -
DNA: TGTGCCAGCAGTGCTGTAGGGGGTGGAGGTGAAAAACTGTTTTTT
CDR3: CASSAVGGGGEKLFF

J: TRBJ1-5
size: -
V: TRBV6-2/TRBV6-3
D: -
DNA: TGTGCCAGCAGTTATCAGGTCGAACAGCCCCAGCATTTT
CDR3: CASSYQVEQPQHF

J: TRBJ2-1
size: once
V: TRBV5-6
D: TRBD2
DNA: TGTGCCAGCAGCTGGACTAGCGGGACTGAGCAGTTCTTC
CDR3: CASSWTSGTEQFF

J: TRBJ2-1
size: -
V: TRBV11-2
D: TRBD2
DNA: TGTGCCAGCAGCTTAAGCGGGATAGGAAGAAATGAGCAGTTCTTC
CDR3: CASSLSGIGRNEQFF

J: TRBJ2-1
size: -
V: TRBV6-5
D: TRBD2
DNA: TGTGCCAGCAGAACAGCGGGAGGACCCTACAATGAGCAGTTCTTC
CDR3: CASRTAGGPYNEQFF

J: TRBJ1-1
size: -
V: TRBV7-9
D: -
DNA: TGTGCCAGCAGCCCGGGCACTGAAGCTTTCTTT
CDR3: CASSPGTEAFF

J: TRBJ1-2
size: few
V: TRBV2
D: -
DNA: TGTGCCAGCAGTGAAGCCTCCGACAGGAGTTACACCTTC
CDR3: CASSEASDRSYTF

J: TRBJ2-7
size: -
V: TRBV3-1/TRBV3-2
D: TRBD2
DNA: TGTGCCAGCAGCCTGCGGGGGACTAGCGCTACCTACGAGCAGTACTTC
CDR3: CASSLRGTSATYEQYF

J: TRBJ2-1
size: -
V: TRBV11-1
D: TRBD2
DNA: TGTGCCAGCAGCCGGGGGCTAGCGGGAGTGCAGTTCTTC
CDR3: CASSRGLAGVQFF

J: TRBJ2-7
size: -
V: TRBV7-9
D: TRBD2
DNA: TGTGCCAGCAGCGATTGGACCGGGACTAGCGGGAGCCGTTACGAGCAGTACTTC
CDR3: CASSDWTGTSGSRYEQYF

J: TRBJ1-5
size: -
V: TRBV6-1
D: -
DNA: TGTGCCAGCAGTGTCACAGGGATCGACCAGCCCCAGCATTTT
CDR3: CASSVTGIDQPQHF

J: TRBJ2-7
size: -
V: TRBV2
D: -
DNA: TGTGCCAGCAGTGCAGCCTGGCCTAGTTTGGGTTCCTACGAGCAGTACTTC
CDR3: CASSAAWPSLGSYEQYF

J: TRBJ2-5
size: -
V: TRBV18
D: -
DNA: TGTGCCAGCTCCCCCGGGGGAAGACAAGAGACCCAGTACTTC
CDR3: CASSPGGRQETQYF